The sequence of this TCR beta chain was determined in a study of T-cell reconstitution after alpha-beta-depleted transplantation in children. In this sample, this clonotype turned up many times. The CDR3 has 16 residues. V lost 2 bases to trimming and J lost 0 bases; unmatched junction nucleotides: 6. Germline CDR1 reads SGHRS; CDR2 reads YFSETQ. Unique molecular identifiers were incorporated when the TCRbeta library was constructed. MiXCR was run by TCRdb on the PCR reads, yielding one entry per CDR3 protein. The sample holds around 600,000 distinct CDR3 sequences, approximately 22% seen once. The chain couples TRBV5-1 to TRBJ1-1, with 8 bases identical to TRBD1. The sample was PBMCs, mostly from graft donor cells, taken 360 days after TCRalphabeta/CD19-depleted stem cell transplant. The receptor's source is a boy in the first two years of life who had a stem cell transplant for acute myeloid leukemia, so the T cells may come from the graft donor. CDR3 nucleotide sequence: TGCGCCAGCAGCTTTGGACAGGGTCGGATGAACACTGAAGCTTTCTTT. Its protein product is CASSFGQGRMNTEAFF. Looking up the rest from reference TRBV5-1 and TRBJ1-1 gives the full variable domain: KAGVTQTPRYLIKTRGQQVTLSCSPISGHRSVSWYQQTPGQGLQFLFEYFSETQRNKGNFPGRFSGRQFSNSRSEMNVSTLELGDSALYLCASSFGQGRMNTEAFFGQGTRLTVV.